This paragraph reports one T cell receptor beta chain. Its antigen has not been determined. The record has no base qualities; no much larger clone is one base away. The CDR3 contains 15 residues, cysteine and phenylalanine counted. CDR3 DNA only is kept here, 45 bases in frame from base 1. The germline V gene encodes CDR1 PRHDT and CDR2 FYEKMQ (reference sequence). The V and J ends are trimmed by 1 base and 2 bases, leaving 10 bases between them. Library prep was done by RT-PCR. Sequencing instrument: Illumina HiSeq 2500. Using fastp at Q25 and MiXCR, TCRdb reprocessed the public reads and kept productive beta chains. Each entry merges the rows of one CDR3 protein and shows their most common DNA and genes. This sample has fewer than 250,000 distinct CDR3 sequences in its table, and about 15% of those were observed once. Approximately 30% of the sample is in the top ten clones. The data were taken from a study of response to subunit inactivated influenza vaccine (dated by TCRdb to the late 2010s). Looking at the study overall: To follow how T cells responded to a trivalent subunit inactivated influenza vaccine, the researchers relied on deep quantitative profiling of the T cell receptor repertoire.

Overall study outcomes, separate from this receptor: The authors suggested that each seasonal influenza vaccination may recruit only a limited number of new T cells.

Sequences were derived from CD8+ T cells sorted from PBMCs, sampled around 5 days after vaccination. The rearranged chain carries TRBV13 and TRBJ2-3; a confident D gene designation cannot be given. This sequence was found in a man aged 50 or older who received an inactivated influenza vaccine. Donor details come from another sample of the same person, matched by shared clones. This receptor has the CDR3 CASSLASSLTDTQYF. The sequenced DNA is TGTGCCAGCAGCTTAGCCTCCTCGCTCACAGATACGCAGTATTTT.